This TCR beta chain was observed in a study of T cells after yellow fever vaccination. Germline V gene sequence: CDR1 SGDLS, CDR2 YYNGEE. The CDR3 has 14 amino acids. V was pared by 3 bases and J by 8 bases, with 4 bases of the junction left unmatched. TCRdb redid the calling of the 5' RACE reads with MiXCR, one entry per CDR3 protein. The sample contains over 70,000 distinct CDR3 sequences, around 7.7% of which appear only once. This chain connects TRBV9 to TRBJ1-4; TRBD1 aligns across 10 bases. This clonotype was sampled from a man between 25 and 39 years old who received the YFV17D yellow fever vaccine. Sequencing used CD8+ T cells sorted from PBMCs, obtained on the day of the yellow fever booster vaccination. CDR3 bases: TGTGCCAGCAGCGCCGGGACAGGGGACGAAAAACTGTTTTTT. Its translation is CASSAGTGDEKLFF.